The T cell receptor (beta chain) described here comes from a study of T cell responses to AZD1222 COVID-19 vaccine. This clone was picked up one time. The antigen remains undetermined. V lost 4 bases to trimming and J lost 0 bases, with 15 bases between them. The CDR3 extends over 16 amino acids. Germline CDR1 and CDR2: MNHEY and SMNVEV (reference sequence). Points from the study as a whole: Most donors were white British, females outnumbered males, and clonal diversity was possibly underestimated. Regions left unmutated in variants are reportedly the target of nearly half of spike-specific TCRs. Baseline serology detected seropositivity in only 5 to 7 AZD1222 recipients.

Samples with a second dose at about 4 or about 12 weeks were pooled together. Data came from immunoSEQ multiplex PCR; TCRdb stores just in-frame clones and leaves some out. The table lists roughly 150,000 clones, roughly 92% of them singletons. This chain links TRBV27 with TRBJ1-1; maybe TRBD1 (6 bases). The sequence was collected from an adult who received the AZD1222 COVID-19 vaccine. The starting material was peripheral blood, obtained 28 days after the second AZD1222 dose. CDR3 coding DNA: TGTGCCAGCAGTTCTGCAGGGGTATTCGTGAACACTGAAGCTTTCTTT. Translation gives CASSSAGVFVNTEAFF.